What follows are 14 T cell receptor beta chains derived from one specimen sequenced in a study of blood T cell repertoires in COVID-19. Sequencing was performed with immunoSEQ multiplex PCR; in TCRdb, only in-frame clones are kept and a portion is missing. The repertoire includes 250,000 or so clones, approximately 85% of them detected once, and 2% to 2.5% sits in the top ten. Sample: PBMCs or T cells enriched from blood (not recorded which). All receptors come from a woman between 45 and 65 years old who had recovered from COVID-19.

The chain couples TRBV29-1 to TRBJ1-1; D gene uncertain. The V gene's germline CDR1 is SQVTM and CDR2 ANQGSEA. The CDR3 is 11 residues long. V shed 8 bases and J shed 3 bases, with 10 bases lying between them. The CDR3 loop reads CSSLRDTEAFF. CDR3 in DNA: TGCAGCTCCCTGCGGGACACTGAAGCTTTCTTT.

CDR3 sequence (DNA): TGTGCCAGCAGTAAAAGGACGGGACTAGCGGGTGACTACGAGCAGTACTTC. It translates to CASSKRTGLAGDYEQYF. This chain uses TRBV27 with TRBJ2-7; 12 positions match TRBD2. V lost 5 bases, J lost 3 bases, and 11 bases stayed unmatched. Germline V gene sequence: CDR1 MNHEY, CDR2 SMNVEV (reference sequence). The CDR3 totals 17 residues.

This chain connects TRBV4-3 to TRBJ2-7, with TRBD1 as a possible D gene (6 bases). The germline CDR1 and CDR2 sequences are LGHNA and YSLEER. V was shortened by 0 bases and J by 4 bases, with 10 bases between the two germline ends. The CDR3 loop spans 14 amino acids. The CDR3 sequence: CASSQEWGPYEQYF. CDR3 DNA sequence: TGCGCCAGCAGCCAAGAATGGGGGCCGTACGAGCAGTACTTC.

The CDR3 loop reads CASSGTGYEKLFF. CDR3 DNA: TGTGCCAGCAGCGGGACAGGGTATGAAAAACTGTTTTTT. J is TRBJ1-4 and V is TRBV27, with 9 bases identical to TRBD1. This CDR3 spans 13 amino acids. The germline V gene has CDR1 MNHEY and CDR2 SMNVEV (reference sequence). Trimming at V came to 6 bases and at J to 6 bases, leaving 2 bases not matched to a gene.

The chain is built from TRBV11-2 and TRBJ2-5; D uncertain. The CDR3 totals 13 residues. The germline V gene has CDR1 SGHAT and CDR2 FQNNGV. V gave up 4 bases and J gave up 4 bases, with 10 bases separating them. The CDR3 loop is CASSSYQAETQYF. CDR3 coding DNA: TGTGCCAGCAGCTCTTACCAGGCAGAGACCCAGTACTTC. The full variable domain, completed using reference TRBV11-2 and TRBJ2-5, is EAGVAQSPRYKIIEKRQSVAFWCNPISGHATLYWYQQILGQGPKLLIQFQNNGVVDDSQLPKDRFSAERLKGVDSTLKIQPAKLEDSAVYLCASSSYQAETQYFGPGTRLLVL.

V is TRBV4-1 and J is TRBJ2-6; D call uncertain. Germline loops: CDR1 MGHRA, CDR2 YSYEKL. V lost 3 bases to trimming and J lost 9 bases, with 12 bases between them. CDR3 length: 14 amino acids. This chain's CDR3 is CASSQLGNHNVLTF. CDR3 DNA sequence: TGCGCCAGCAGCCAGCTGGGCAACCACAACGTCCTGACTTTC.

The gene calls are TRBV18 and TRBJ2-7; D not resolved. The CDR3 is made up of 14 amino acids. Germline V CDR1 and CDR2: KGHSH, LQKENI. The germline V and J ends were trimmed by 2 bases and 2 bases, with 10 bases remaining between them. The CDR3 region is CASSPMSPAYEQYF. The DNA for the CDR3 is TGTGCCAGCTCACCAATGAGCCCTGCCTACGAGCAGTACTTC.

J is TRBJ2-1 and V is TRBV18, with 7 bases that match TRBD2. Trimming removed 4 bases from V and 4 bases from J; junction bases left unmatched: 7. CDR1 is KGHSH, CDR2 LQKENI, per germline. There are 15 residues in the CDR3. CDR3 region: CASSLETSSYNEQFF. The CDR3 DNA follows: TGTGCCAGCTCACTGGAGACTAGCAGTTACAATGAGCAGTTCTTC.

The rearrangement links TRBV5-1 to TRBJ2-7; tentative D call: TRBD1 (5 bases). This CDR3 is 12 amino acids long. Germline V CDR1 and CDR2: SGHRS, YFSETQ. V was trimmed by 4 bases and J by 3 bases, leaving 8 bases between them. This chain's CDR3 is CASSTDNYEQYF. DNA for the CDR3: TGCGCCAGCAGCACGGACAACTACGAGCAGTACTTC.

The chain combines TRBV2 with TRBJ1-3; 8 bases agree with TRBD1. Germline V gives CDR1 SNHLY, CDR2 FYNNEI. V lost 6 bases, J lost 4 bases, and 5 bases stayed unmatched. The length of the CDR3 is 14 residues. Here the CDR3 DNA reads TGTGCCAGCAGGGACACAGGGGGAGGAAACACCATATATTTT. Amino acids: CASRDTGGGNTIYF.

V and J are TRBV4-1 and TRBJ1-5, with D uncertain. Per the germline V gene, CDR1 is MGHRA and CDR2 is YSYEKL. The CDR3 runs to 15 residues. Deletions cut 0 bases from V and 5 bases from J, with 11 bases between. DNA of the CDR3: TGCGCCAGCAGCCAAGAGCGGGAAGCCCATCAGCCCCAGCATTTT. Translating gives CASSQEREAHQPQHF.

The chain couples TRBV10-2 to TRBJ2-7; 13 nucleotides align to TRBD2. The V segment lost 6 bases and the J segment 3 bases; nucleotides outside the gene matches: 2. Germline V gives CDR1 WSHSY, CDR2 SAAADI. The CDR3 covers 14 residues. DNA for the CDR3: TGCGCCAGCAGCCGGACTAGCGGGGGCTACGAGCAGTACTTC. Its translation: CASSRTSGGYEQYF.

This sequence joins TRBV7-9 and TRBJ2-5; a possible D gene is TRBD1 (6 bases). CDR1 is SEHNR and CDR2 is FQNEAQ in the germline V gene (reference sequence). V dropped 5 bases and J dropped 2 bases, with 18 bases sitting between them. The CDR3 is made up of 16 amino acids. Here the CDR3 reads CASSALQGEGQETQYF. The CDR3 DNA follows: TGTGCCAGCAGCGCCCTACAGGGAGAAGGACAAGAGACCCAGTACTTC.

This clone was seen only once. The chain links TRBV4-3 to TRBJ2-2; TRBD2 matches at 8 bases. The CDR3 spans 17 residues. J gave up 7 bases and V 4 bases, and 14 bases lay outside the gene matches. Per germline, CDR1 LGHNA and CDR2 YSLEER. Here the CDR3 reads CASSRSRGLAIDGELFF. CDR3 DNA sequence: TGCGCCAGCAGCCGCAGCCGCGGACTAGCAATAGACGGGGAGCTGTTTTTT.